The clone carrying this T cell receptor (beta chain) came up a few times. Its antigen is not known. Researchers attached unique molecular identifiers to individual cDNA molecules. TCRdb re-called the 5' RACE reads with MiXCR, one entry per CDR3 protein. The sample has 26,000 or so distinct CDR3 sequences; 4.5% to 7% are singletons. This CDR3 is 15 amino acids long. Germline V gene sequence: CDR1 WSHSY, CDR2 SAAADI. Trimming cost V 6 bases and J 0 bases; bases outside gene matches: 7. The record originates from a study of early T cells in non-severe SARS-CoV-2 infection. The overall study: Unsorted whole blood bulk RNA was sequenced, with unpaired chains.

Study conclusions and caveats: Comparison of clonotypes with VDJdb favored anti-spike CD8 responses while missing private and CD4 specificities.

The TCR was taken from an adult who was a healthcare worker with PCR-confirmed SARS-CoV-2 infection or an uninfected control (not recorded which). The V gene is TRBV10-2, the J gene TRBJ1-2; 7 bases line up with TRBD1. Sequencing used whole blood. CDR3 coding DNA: TGCGCCAGCAGCTACCAGGGGGACGCTAACTATGGCTACACCTTC. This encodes CASSYQGDANYGYTF.